Listed below are T cell receptor beta chains from one sample, sequenced in a study of cytomegalovirus exposure and HLA in healthy donors. The table came from immunoSEQ multiplex PCR; TCRdb's copy has only in-frame clones and leaves some out. The sample includes some 120,000 clones, around three quarters of them seen just once. Sequencing was carried out using PBMCs. Receptors originate from a man between 25 and 39 years old in good health and CMV-seropositive. Both conserved end residues are part of each CDR3. The order of the fields is J gene, clone size, D gene, V gene, CDR3 DNA, CDR3 protein. A D gene is named only where the DNA matches it firmly. The listing skips clone size in some rows; elsewhere it reads once, few, many or a size class.

>TRBJ2-1|.|.|TRBV5-4
TGTGCCAGCAGCGGAGAAACCTGGACAGCTCGGGACAATGAGCAGTTCTTC
CASSGETWTARDNEQFF
>TRBJ1-4|.|TRBD1|TRBV5-1
TGCGCCAGCAGCGTGTGGGGACAGTATAATGAAAAACTGTTTTTT
CASSVWGQYNEKLFF
>TRBJ2-5|.|.|TRBV28
TGTGCCAGCAGTCCCTGGACAGACAATCAAGAGACCCAGTACTTC
CASSPWTDNQETQYF
>TRBJ1-2|.|TRBD1|TRBV7-8
TGTGCCAGCAGCCCCCGGGACAGCCCTTTGGATGGCTACACCTTC
CASSPRDSPLDGYTF
>TRBJ1-3|.|.|TRBV5-5
TGTGCCAGCAGCGCTCTAGGGGAAGGAAACACCATATATTTT
CASSALGEGNTIYF
>TRBJ1-1|.|.|TRBV28
TGTGCCAGCAGTTATTCCCGACTGCTGAACACTGAAGCTTTCTTT
CASSYSRLLNTEAFF
>TRBJ2-7|.|TRBD2|TRBV15
TGTGCCACCAGCACAGTAGCGGGAACGCCTCGTGAGCAGTACTTC
CATSTVAGTPREQYF
>TRBJ2-3|.|.|TRBV4-3
TGCGCCAGCAGCAAGGGGGGCGGGAGAGTAACAGATACGCAGTATTTT
CASSKGGGRVTDTQYF
>TRBJ2-7|.|TRBD1|TRBV5-4
TGTGCCAGCAGCCTCACCGGGACAGGGCGTGGCGAGCAGTACTTC
CASSLTGTGRGEQYF
>TRBJ2-7|.|.|TRBV5-1
TGCGCCAGCAAAGATCCGGGGGAGCAGTACTTC
CASKDPGEQYF
>TRBJ2-7|few|TRBD2|TRBV5-1
TGCGCCAGCAGCTTAGTCAGCGGGGGCCGTGGGCCTAACGAGCAGTACTTC
CASSLVSGGRGPNEQYF
>TRBJ1-3|.|.|TRBV27
TGTGCCAGCAGTTTAACAGTTTCTGGAAACACCATATATTTT
CASSLTVSGNTIYF
>TRBJ2-1|.|TRBD2|TRBV27
TGTGCCAGCAGTTTACGGCTAGCGGGAGGGGCTTACAATGAGCAGTTCTTC
CASSLRLAGGAYNEQFF
>TRBJ2-5|.|TRBD1|TRBV30
TGTGCCTGGAGTGTTGGGACAGGGCTCAGGAAGACCCAGTACTTC
CAWSVGTGLRKTQYF
>TRBJ2-4|few|TRBD1|TRBV6-6
TGTGCCAGCAGTGTCGGACAGGGGAAGGCAAACATTCAGTACTTC
CASSVGQGKANIQYF
>TRBJ1-1|.|.|TRBV19
TGTGCCAGTAGTATTTTAGAGAACACTGAAGCTTTCTTT
CASSILENTEAFF
>TRBJ2-7|.|TRBD1|TRBV5-1
TGCGCCAGCAGCTATGGACAGGGGGCAACCTACGAGCAGTACTTC
CASSYGQGATYEQYF
>TRBJ2-1|.|.|TRBV5-1
TGCGCCAGCAGCGCCCAGGGACTGAATAATGAAGGGCAGTTCTTC
CASSAQGLNNEGQFF
>TRBJ1-5|.|TRBD1|TRBV15
TGTGCCACCAGCAGAGATGGGGGGTGGGACAGGGGGGATCAGCCCCGGCATTTT
CATSRDGGWDRGDQPRHF
>TRBJ1-2|.|TRBD1|TRBV18
TGTGCCAGCTCACCTTTGGGACAGGGGGACTCTAACTATGGCTACACCTTC
CASSPLGQGDSNYGYTF
>TRBJ2-7|.|TRBD2|TRBV5-3
TGTGCCAGAAGCAGGAGGACTAGCGGCCGATCCGCCGAGCAGTACTTC
CARSRRTSGRSAEQYF
>TRBJ1-6|.|.|TRBV7-6
TGTGCCAGCAGCTCTAGCGCTTCACCCCTCCACTTT
CASSSSASPLHF
>TRBJ1-2|.|.|TRBV5-4
TGTGCCAGCAGCTTTGCCCGCAGGGGTGAAATGGGCTACACCTTC
CASSFARRGEMGYTF
>TRBJ1-2|.|.|TRBV6-5
TGTGCCAGCGGATCACGGTGGGGGCTGCGCTACACCTTC
CASGSRWGLRYTF
>TRBJ2-7|.|.|TRBV4-3
TGCGCCAGCAGCCAAGGGGTAGCGCGAAGCTCCTACGAGCAGTACTTC
CASSQGVARSSYEQYF
>TRBJ2-1|.|TRBD2|TRBV11-3
TGTGCCAGCAGTTCTTTAGGGCCCGGGACTAGCAGATACAATGAGCAGTTCTTC
CASSSLGPGTSRYNEQFF
>TRBJ1-1|.|TRBD1|TRBV2
TGTGCCAGCAGGAGACTTCATTCGGACAGGGGGCTAACTGAAGCTTTCTTT
CASRRLHSDRGLTEAFF
>TRBJ2-3|.|.|TRBV30
TGTGCCTGGAGTGTAGGGGTAACAGATACGCAGTATTTT
CAWSVGVTDTQYF
>TRBJ2-7|few|TRBD1|TRBV7-8
TGTGCCAGCAGCTTACGACAGGGTCCCTACGAGCAGTACTTC
CASSLRQGPYEQYF
>TRBJ1-3|.|TRBD1|TRBV4-2
TGTGCCAGCAGCCAAGCCCCTTTAGGGGGCAACGGAGACACCATATATTTT
CASSQAPLGGNGDTIYF
>TRBJ2-5|.|TRBD1|TRBV9
TGTGCCAGCAGCGTTAGGGACAGGGCGGAGACCCAGTACTTC
CASSVRDRAETQYF
>TRBJ1-4|.|.|TRBV5-6
TGTGCCAGCAGCTTGGGGGTAGGGACACAGAGTGCAAAACTGTTTTTT
CASSLGVGTQSAKLFF
>TRBJ2-2|.|TRBD2|TRBV6-4
TGTGCCAGCAGTGACGGGGGGGCCGGGGAGCTGTTTTTT
CASSDGGAGELFF
>TRBJ2-7|.|.|TRBV2
TGTGCCAGCAGTGATCAGTACAGCTACGAGCAGTACTTC
CASSDQYSYEQYF
>TRBJ2-1|.|.|TRBV6-6
TGTGCCAGCAGTTACCGGGAGAACAATGAGCAGTTCTTC
CASSYRENNEQFF
>TRBJ2-3|.|.|TRBV11-2
TGTGCCAGCAGTTCCTCTAGAAAGGCGCAGTATTTT
CASSSSRKAQYF
>TRBJ1-2|.|.|TRBV4-3
TGCGCCAGCAGCCAAGCTTGGACAGAGAGTTATGGCTACACCTTC
CASSQAWTESYGYTF
>TRBJ2-7|.|TRBD1|TRBV7-2
TGTGCCAGCAGCTCGGGACAGGGACTGGTTGGGTACGAGCAGTACTTC
CASSSGQGLVGYEQYF
>TRBJ2-3|few|.|TRBV6-4
TGTGCCAGCAGTGTCGCGGAGTCAGATACGCAGTATTTT
CASSVAESDTQYF
>TRBJ2-7|.|TRBD2|TRBV6-1
TGTGCCAGCAGTGAAGGGCTAGCGGATTACGAGCAGTACTTC
CASSEGLADYEQYF
>TRBJ2-7|.|TRBD2|TRBV5-1
TGCGCCAGCAGCTTGGGCCTAGCGGGAGCCTACGAGCAGTACTTC
CASSLGLAGAYEQYF
>TRBJ2-2|.|TRBD2|TRBV9
TGTGCCAGCAGCGTAGGGTCAGCGGGAGGGGCCGGGGAGCTGTTTTTT
CASSVGSAGGAGELFF
>TRBJ1-5|.|.|TRBV4-3
TGCGCCAGCAGCCGGTCCCTCGGGGGCAATCAGCCCCAGCATTTT
CASSRSLGGNQPQHF
>TRBJ2-3|.|TRBD1|TRBV7-9
TGTTCCAGCAGCTCGACAGGGGTCACAGATACGCAGTATTTT
CSSSSTGVTDTQYF
>TRBJ1-3|once|.|TRBV9
TGTGCCAGCAGCCTGGGAGGGTCCTCTGGAAACACCATATATTTT
CASSLGGSSGNTIYF
>TRBJ2-7|.|.|TRBV7-6
TGTGCCAGCGGTGGAGGGGAGTTCGGCGAGCAGTACTTC
CASGGGEFGEQYF
>TRBJ2-3|.|.|TRBV2
TGCACCGGGGGAGTCACAGATACGCAGTATTTT
CTGGVTDTQYF
>TRBJ1-3|.|.|TRBV18
TGTGCCAGCTCACCCGAGACAGCCGGAAACACCATATATTTT
CASSPETAGNTIYF
>TRBJ2-1|.|TRBD2|TRBV11-2
TGTGCCAGCAGCATACTAGCGGGAGGGCTCAATGAGCAGTTCTTC
CASSILAGGLNEQFF
>TRBJ2-3|.|.|TRBV29-1
TGCAGCGTTGAAGATATGGGCTACAGCACAGATACGCAGTATTTT
CSVEDMGYSTDTQYF
>TRBJ1-4|.|.|TRBV30
TGTGCCTGGAGTGGGGTAGGAGTCTCTAATGAAAAACTGTTTTTT
CAWSGVGVSNEKLFF
>TRBJ2-3|few|.|TRBV15
TGTGCCACCAGCAGAGGTACCGGGGAGGCCGATACGCAGTATTTT
CATSRGTGEADTQYF
>TRBJ2-1|.|TRBD2|TRBV11-3
TGTGCCAGCAGCGCTACTAGCGGGGGGTACAATGAGCAGTTCTTC
CASSATSGGYNEQFF